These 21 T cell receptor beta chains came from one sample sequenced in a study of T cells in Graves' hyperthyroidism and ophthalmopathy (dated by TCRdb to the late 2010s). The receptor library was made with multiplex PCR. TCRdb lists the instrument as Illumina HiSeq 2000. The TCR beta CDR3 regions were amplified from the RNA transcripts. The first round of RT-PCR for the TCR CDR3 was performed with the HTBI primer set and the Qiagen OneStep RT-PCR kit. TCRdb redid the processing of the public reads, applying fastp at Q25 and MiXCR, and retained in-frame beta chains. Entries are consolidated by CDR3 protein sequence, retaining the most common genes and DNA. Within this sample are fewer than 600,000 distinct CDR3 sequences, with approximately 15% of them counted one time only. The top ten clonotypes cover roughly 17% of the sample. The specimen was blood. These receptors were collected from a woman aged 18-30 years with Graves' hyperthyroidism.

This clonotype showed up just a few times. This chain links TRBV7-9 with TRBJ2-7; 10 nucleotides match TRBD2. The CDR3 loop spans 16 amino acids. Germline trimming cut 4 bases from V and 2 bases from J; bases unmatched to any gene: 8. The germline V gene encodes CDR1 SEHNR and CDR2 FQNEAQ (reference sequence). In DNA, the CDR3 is TGTGCCAGCAGCTCTCTCCTAGCGGGAGCCACCTACGAGCAGTACTTC. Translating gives CASSSLLAGATYEQYF. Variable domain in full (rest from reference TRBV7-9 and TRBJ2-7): DTGVSQNPRHKITKRGQNVTFRCDPISEHNRLYWYRQTLGQGPEFLTYFQNEAQLEKSRLLSDRFSAERPKGSFSTLEIQRTEQGDSAMYLCASSSLLAGATYEQYFGPGTRLTVT.

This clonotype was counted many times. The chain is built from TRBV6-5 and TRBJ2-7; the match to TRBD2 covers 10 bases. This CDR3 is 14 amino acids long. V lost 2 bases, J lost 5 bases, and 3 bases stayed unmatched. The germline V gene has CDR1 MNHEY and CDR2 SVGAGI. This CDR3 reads CASSYGLAGDEQYF. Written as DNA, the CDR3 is TGTGCCAGCAGTTACGGCCTAGCGGGAGACGAGCAGTACTTC.

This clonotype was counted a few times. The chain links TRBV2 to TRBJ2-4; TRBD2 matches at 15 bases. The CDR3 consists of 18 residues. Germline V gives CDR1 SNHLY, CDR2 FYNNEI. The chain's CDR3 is CTTSGLAGGWGDKNIQYF. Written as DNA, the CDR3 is TGTACCACTTCGGGACTAGCGGGAGGCTGGGGTGACAAAAACATTCAGTACTTC.

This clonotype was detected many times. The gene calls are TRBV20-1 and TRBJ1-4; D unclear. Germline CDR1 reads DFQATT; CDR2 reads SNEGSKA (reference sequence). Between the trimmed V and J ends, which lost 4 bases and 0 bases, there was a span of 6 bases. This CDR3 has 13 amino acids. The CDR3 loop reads CSATSATNEKLFF. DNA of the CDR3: TGCAGTGCTACCTCTGCAACTAATGAAAAACTGTTTTTT.

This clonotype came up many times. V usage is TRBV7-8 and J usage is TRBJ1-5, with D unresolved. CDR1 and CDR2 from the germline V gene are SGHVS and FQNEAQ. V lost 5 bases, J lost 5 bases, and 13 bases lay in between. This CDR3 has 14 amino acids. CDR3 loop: CASSLGPSDQPQHF. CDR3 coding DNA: TGTGCCAGCAGCCTCGGCCCCTCGGATCAGCCCCAGCATTTT.

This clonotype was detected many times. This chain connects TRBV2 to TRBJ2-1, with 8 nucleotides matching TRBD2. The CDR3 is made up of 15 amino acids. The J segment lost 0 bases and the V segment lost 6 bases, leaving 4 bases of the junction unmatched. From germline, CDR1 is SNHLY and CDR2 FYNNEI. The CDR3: CASSGGRSSYNEQFF. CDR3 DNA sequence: TGTGCCAGCAGCGGCGGGAGGAGCTCCTACAATGAGCAGTTCTTC.

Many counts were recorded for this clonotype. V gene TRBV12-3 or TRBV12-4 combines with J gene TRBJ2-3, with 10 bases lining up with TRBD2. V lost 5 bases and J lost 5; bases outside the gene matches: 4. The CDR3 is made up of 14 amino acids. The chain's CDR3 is CASSRAGGIDTQYF. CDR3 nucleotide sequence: TGTGCCAGCAGTAGAGCGGGAGGGATAGATACGCAGTATTTT.

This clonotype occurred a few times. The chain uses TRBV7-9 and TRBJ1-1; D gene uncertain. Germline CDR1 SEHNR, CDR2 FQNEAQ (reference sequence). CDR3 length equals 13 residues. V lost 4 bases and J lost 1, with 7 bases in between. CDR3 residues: CASSSPWNTEAFF. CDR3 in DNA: TGTGCCAGCAGCTCCCCCTGGAACACTGAAGCTTTCTTT.

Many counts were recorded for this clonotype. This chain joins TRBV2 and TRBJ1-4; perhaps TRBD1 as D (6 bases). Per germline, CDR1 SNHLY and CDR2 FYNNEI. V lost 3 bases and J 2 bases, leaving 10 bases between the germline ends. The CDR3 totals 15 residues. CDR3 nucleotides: TGTGCCAGCAGTGATAGGGGGAACACTAATGAAAAACTGTTTTTT. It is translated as CASSDRGNTNEKLFF.

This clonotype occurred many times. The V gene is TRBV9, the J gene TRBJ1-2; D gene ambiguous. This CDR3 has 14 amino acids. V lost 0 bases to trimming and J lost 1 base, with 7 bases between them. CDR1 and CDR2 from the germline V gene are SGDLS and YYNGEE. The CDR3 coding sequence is TGTGCCAGCAGCGTAGGCGGAATTAACTATGGCTACACCTTC. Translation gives CASSVGGINYGYTF.

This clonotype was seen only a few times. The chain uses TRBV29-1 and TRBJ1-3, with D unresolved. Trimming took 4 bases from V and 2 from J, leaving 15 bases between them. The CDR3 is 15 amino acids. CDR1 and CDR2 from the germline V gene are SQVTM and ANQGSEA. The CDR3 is CSVVGSGLPGNTIYF. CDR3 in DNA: TGCAGCGTTGTGGGGTCCGGGCTCCCTGGAAACACCATATATTTT.

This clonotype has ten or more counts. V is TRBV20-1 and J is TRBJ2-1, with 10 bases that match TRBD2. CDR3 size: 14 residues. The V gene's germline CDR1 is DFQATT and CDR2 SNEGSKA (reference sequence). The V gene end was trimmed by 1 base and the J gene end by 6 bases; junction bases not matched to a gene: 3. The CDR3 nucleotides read TGCAGTGCTAGAGGGGCTAGCGGGAGCAATGAGCAGTTCTTC. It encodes CSARGASGSNEQFF.

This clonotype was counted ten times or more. CDR3 loop: CSGRRGYYNEQFF. CDR3 in DNA: TGCAGCGGTCGGCGGGGGTACTACAATGAGCAGTTCTTC. The genes are TRBV29-1 and TRBJ2-1; 7 positions match TRBD2. With V trimmed by 7 bases and J by 3 bases, 6 bases remained unmatched. CDR1 and CDR2 from the germline V gene are SQVTM and ANQGSEA. The CDR3 is 13 amino acids.

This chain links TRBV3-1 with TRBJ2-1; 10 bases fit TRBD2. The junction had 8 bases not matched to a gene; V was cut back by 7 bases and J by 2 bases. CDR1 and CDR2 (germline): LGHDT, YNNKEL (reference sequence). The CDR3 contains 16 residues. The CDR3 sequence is CASTDFTSGAYNEQFF. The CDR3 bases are TGTGCCAGCACCGATTTTACTAGCGGGGCCTACAATGAGCAGTTCTTC.

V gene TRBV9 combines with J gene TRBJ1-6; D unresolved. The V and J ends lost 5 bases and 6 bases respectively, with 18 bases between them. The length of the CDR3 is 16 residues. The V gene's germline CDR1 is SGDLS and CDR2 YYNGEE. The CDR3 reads CASSHPGAEINSPLHF. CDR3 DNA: TGTGCCAGCAGTCATCCTGGAGCTGAAATTAATTCACCCCTCCACTTT.

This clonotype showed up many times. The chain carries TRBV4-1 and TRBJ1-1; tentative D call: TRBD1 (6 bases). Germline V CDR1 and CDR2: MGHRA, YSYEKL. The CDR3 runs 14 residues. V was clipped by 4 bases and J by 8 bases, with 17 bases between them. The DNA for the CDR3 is TGCGCCAGCAGCCTCGAGGGGGGGGCGGGCGAAGCTTTCTTT. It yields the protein CASSLEGGAGEAFF.

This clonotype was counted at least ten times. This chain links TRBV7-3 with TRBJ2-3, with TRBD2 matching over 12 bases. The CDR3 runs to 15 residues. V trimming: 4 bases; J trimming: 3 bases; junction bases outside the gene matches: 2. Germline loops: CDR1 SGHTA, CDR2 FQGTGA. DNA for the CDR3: TGTGCCAGCAGCTGGACTAGCGGGACTACAGATACGCAGTATTTT. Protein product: CASSWTSGTTDTQYF.

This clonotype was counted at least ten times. DNA for the CDR3: TGTGCCAGCAGTTACTCGAAGCGGGGGGGGGACAATGAGCAGTTCTTC. Its protein product is CASSYSKRGGDNEQFF. The gene calls are TRBV6-5 and TRBJ2-1; 10 bases agree with TRBD2. Germline CDR1 reads MNHEY; CDR2 reads SVGAGI. With V trimmed by 0 bases and J by 5 bases, 4 bases remained unmatched. The length of the CDR3 is 16 residues.

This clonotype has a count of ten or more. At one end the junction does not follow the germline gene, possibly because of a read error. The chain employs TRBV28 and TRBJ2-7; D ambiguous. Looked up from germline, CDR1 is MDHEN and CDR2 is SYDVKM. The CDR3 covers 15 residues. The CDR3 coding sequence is TGTGTCAGCAGCCCCTATCCAGATCGCTTATACGAGCAGTACTTC. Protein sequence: CVSSPYPDRLYEQYF.

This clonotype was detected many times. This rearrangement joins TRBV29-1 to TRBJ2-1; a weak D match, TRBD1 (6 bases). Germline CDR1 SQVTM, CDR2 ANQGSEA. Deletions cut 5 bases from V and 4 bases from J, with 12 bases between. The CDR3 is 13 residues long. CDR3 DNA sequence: TGCAGCGTTCAGGCGGACAGTTACAATGAGCAGTTCTTC. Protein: CSVQADSYNEQFF.

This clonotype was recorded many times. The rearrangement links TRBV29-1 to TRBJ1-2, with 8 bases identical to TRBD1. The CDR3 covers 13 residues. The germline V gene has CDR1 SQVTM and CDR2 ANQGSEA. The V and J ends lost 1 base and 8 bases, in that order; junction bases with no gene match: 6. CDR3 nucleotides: TGCAGCGTTGAAGGGCAGGGGGCGCTCGGCTACACCTTC. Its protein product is CSVEGQGALGYTF.